This T cell receptor (beta chain) was sequenced in a study of cytomegalovirus exposure and HLA in healthy donors (dated by TCRdb to about 2017). With regard to the full study: An earlier analysis of roughly 630 of the donors reported more than 250 Gb of sequence data and some 120 million unique TCR beta sequences from 150 million to 200 million T cells. Around 320 gigabases of sequencing data and tens of millions of unique TCR sequences were included in an early release covering about 600 HLA-typed donors. The genetic ancestry cluster associated with self-reported Caucasian donors included 81% of the approximately 410 genotyped donors. The aim of the study was to test whether cataloging public T cell receptors could identify signatures of past pathogen exposure. The study profiled the T cell repertoires of hundreds of subjects by immunosequencing and related them to cytomegalovirus serostatus. In addition to the first cohort of 666 subjects, a separate validation cohort of around 110 different subjects was used. High-throughput TCR immunosequencing, statistical association of individual TCRs with disease status, and machine learning were combined to predict cytomegalovirus infection status. To study patterns of TCR occurrence, a later analysis re-analyzed previously published TCR beta repertoires from around 700 donors and added high-resolution HLA genotyping. Rather than using new phenotypic data, the later analysis identified candidate immune exposures from TCR beta sequences and from how often those sequences occurred across donors. To decide whether each TCR beta V gene segment behaved as functional or pseudogenic, an earlier analysis of fewer than 750 of the donors relied on high-throughput TCR beta sequencing. Alongside the repertoire data, information on donor age, sex, ethnicity and CMV serostatus was compiled. A later genetic analysis took genome-wide SNP genotypes for about 65% of the roughly 670 donors and used that subset as a discovery cohort. Every repertoire in the discovery cohort had been generated on one and the same sequencing platform. HLA typing covered class I and class II loci at four-digit resolution. The number of typed donors differed by locus: about 620-630 for A, B, C, DRB1 and DQB1; 522 for DQA1; some 590 for DPA1; and roughly 470 for DPB1. Roughly 5 DR-DQ haplotypes were handled as single units for association and clustering because linkage in the cohort was strong. Among around 400 genotyped donors of the cohort, an average of around 250,000 unique TCR beta nucleotide sequences was sequenced per donor, of which approximately 19% were non-productive.

The cohort was made up of several hundred healthy bone marrow donors. Cohort members were all nominally healthy when sampled, although unrecorded immune exposures were likely present. The donor tested CMV seronegative and was one of the 352 seronegative cohort members. A peripheral blood sample was collected from each donor, and TCR beta sequencing was performed on peripheral blood mononuclear cells. Genomic DNA extraction from the blood cell samples was performed with the Qiagen DNeasy Blood Extraction Kit. The library was made by the immunoSEQ multiplex PCR assay. A mixture of 60 forward primers for TCR Vbeta segments and 13 reverse primers for TCR Jbeta segments was used in the multiplex PCR. The CDR3 region of rearranged TCR beta genes was amplified from genomic DNA with a multiplex PCR assay. The amplified TCR beta libraries were sequenced on the Illumina HiSeq System as 87-base-pair reads. On the study's bioinformatics: A later analysis counted tens of millions of unique TCR beta chains across the 600 to 850 repertoires, and roughly 11 million of these chains were shared by at least two donors. A nearest-neighbor algorithm error-corrected the raw reads and collapsed the reads into unique sequences, merging closely related sequences to remove PCR and sequencing errors. To assign V, D and J gene segments, CDR3 sequences were aligned to IMGT reference sequences. For a sequence to be retained, at least a six-nucleotide match to both a V gene segment and a J gene segment was required. A rearrangement counted as productive if the CDR3 had no stop codons and remained in frame with V and J, and every other rearrangement counted as non-productive. CDR3 was defined according to IMGT convention as the region running from the second conserved V-encoded cysteine to the conserved J-encoded phenylalanine. Sequences without an unambiguous match to a single V gene segment were excluded from the earlier analysis of about 600 of the donors. In an earlier analysis of approximately 500 of the donors, a V segment was called functional when productive rearrangements were above 56.7%, and segregating when the standard deviation between donors exceeded 5%. A statistical classification framework was built for diagnosing cytomegalovirus status from the catalog of TCR beta chain sequences. In a later analysis, V and J genes were assigned by comparing TCR nucleotide sequences against IMGT/GENE-DB human TR gene sequences. A later analysis assigned CDR3 sequences and most-parsimonious VDJ recombination scenarios with the TCRdist pipeline. In a later analysis, every TCR beta chain was defined by the combination of its CDR3 amino acid sequence and its V-gene family, and reads without a unique V-gene family were dropped. To address suspected cross-contamination and a sequencing artifact, a later analysis removed 450 to 700 highly shared, low-generation-probability nucleotide sequences. In a later analysis, a clonal expansion index was calculated for each public chain from normalized within-repertoire ranks of inferred template counts. Generation probabilities in a later analysis came from a VDJ recombination model fitted to out-of-frame rearrangements, and those results were checked against IGoR. A later analysis scored TCR-TCR, TCR-HLA and TCR-CMV co-occurrence with hypergeometric tests, applying a repertoire-size bias correction to TCR pairs. False discovery rates were estimated in a later analysis by permuting HLA or CMV assignments 20 times. In a later analysis, co-occurring TCRs were grouped using DBSCAN, and TCRdist sequence similarity was added for clustering within HLA-allele-positive subsets. For co-occurrence clustering, repertoires with fewer than 30,000 or more than 120,000 public chains were excluded, along with a handful of repertoires with anomalous nucleotide sharing. Here the immuneACCESS table is served through TCRdb, limited to in-frame sequences with V and J called. Missing clones are a known gap in these copies; in checked studies unresolved V genes cover under half, and the rest lacks a known reason. The DNA was the basis for D and trimming; V, J and clone size are from that table. This sample comprises over 100,000 clones, approximately 72% of them detected only once. The leading ten clones occupy 1.5% of the sample.

Compared with germline, V lacks 4 bases and J lacks 3 bases; bases without a gene match: 5. Via the germline V gene, CDR1 is SGHDT and CDR2 YYEEEE. The CDR3 covers 14 residues, taking in both the cysteine and the phenylalanine. Only the CDR3 DNA is retained, 42 bases long and in frame from the first base. This clone was seen a few times. The specificity of this receptor is unknown. Base-call qualities are not available, and no considerably larger clone is one nucleotide away. The paper as a whole reports these results and caveats: The classifier was reported to diagnose cytomegalovirus status with high specificity and sensitivity in both the original and validation cohorts. Presence/absence analyses assumed roughly uniform sequencing depth across donors, an assumption that may not hold. When HLA alleles, especially DR and DQ, strongly co-occurred, attributing TCR associations to individual alleles was difficult. This cohort had only TCR beta chains sequenced, and the lack of alpha or paired-chain data limited which features could be detected. A cluster of highly shared sequence variants was judged likely to be a technical artifact of the sequencing pipeline. For the cohort, immune exposure information was limited to CMV serostatus. Linkage disequilibrium might explain the correlated functional status among segregating V segments, but an unknown experimental factor could not be excluded. A later analysis found that most CMV-associated TCR beta chains appeared HLA-restricted, with HLA associations seemingly driven largely by CMV exposure. Because HLA typing was missing for some donors at each locus, association tests included only the typed subset. A further reported finding was that TCR beta sequences accurately predicted the HLA-A and HLA-B alleles for most subjects in the first cohort. Some IMGT-functional V segments, including TRBV6-2 and TRBV6-3, could not be told apart with the 87-base-pair reads, so those segments were excluded. Because counts were too low, 15 to 20 rarely observed V segments, including chromosome 9 orphons, were excluded from the earlier analysis of 500 to 700 of the donors. In the study, roughly 160 TCR beta chains were listed as associated with cytomegalovirus. A later genetic analysis reported fewer N-insertions in productive TCRs among donors in an Asian-associated ancestry cluster than the roughly 620-donor mean. In a later analysis, HLA-associated TCR beta chains were found to be more clonally expanded and to have lower generation probabilities than equally common non-associated chains. In a later analysis, the rate of TCR association differed among HLA loci, with DRB1 alleles having the most associated TCRs and HLA-C alleles having the fewest. In a later analysis, some 17,000 TCR beta sequences were associated with specific HLA alleles at a false discovery rate of 0.05. In vitro tests confirmed that a few of the cytomegalovirus-associated TCR beta chains recognize cytomegalovirus antigens. While some public TCRs were present in many individuals, most TCR sequences turned up only very rarely across donors. A later genetic analysis associated a missense DCLRE1C variant with V-gene and J-gene trimming of TCR beta chains, and an independent cohort replicated the association. According to the authors, the approach could potentially be generalized to other disease states and immunological phenotypes. In a later analysis, several top co-occurrence clusters were reported to appear linked to parvovirus B19, influenza, CMV and Epstein-Barr virus. Broadly in line with IMGT annotations, most TCR beta V segments showed up in productive rearrangements about 87% or about 30% of the time in an earlier analysis of a few hundred of the donors.

Input material: PBMCs. This sequence was found in a man aged 18 to 35 in good health and CMV-seronegative. The rearrangement joined TRBV5-6 to TRBJ2-7, with 9 middle bases fitting TRBD1. The CDR3: CASSRTGVDYEQYF. The DNA reads TGTGCCAGCAGCCGGACAGGGGTGGACTACGAGCAGTACTTC.